Presented here are 30 T cell receptor beta chains from one specimen sequenced in a study of long-term antiretroviral therapy in people with HIV. Survey-level immunoSEQ v3.0 assays were run. The assay was immunoSEQ multiplex PCR, and TCRdb's table has in-frame clones only and misses some. The sample records some 23,000 clones, 85% to 95% being singletons. The specimen was unsorted PBMCs, collected 7.6 years after starting antiretroviral therapy. These receptors all come from a woman aged 40 to 55 with HIV.

The chain carries TRBV25-1 and TRBJ1-3; no reliable D call. The CDR3 spans 14 residues. V shed 5 bases and J shed 0 bases, with 8 bases lying between them. Germline CDR1 MGHDK, CDR2 SYGVNS. CDR3 bases: TGTGCCAGCAGTCCTCCAGGCTCTGGAAACACCATATATTTT. It yields the protein CASSPPGSGNTIYF.

V and J are TRBV30 and TRBJ2-7; 15 nucleotides match TRBD2. CDR3 length equals 13 residues. Unmatched junction bases numbered 0, after V lost 5 bases and J lost 4 bases. Germline CDR1 and CDR2: GTSNPN and SVGIG (reference sequence). The CDR3 loop reads CAWGTSGGYEQYF. DNA for the CDR3: TGTGCCTGGGGGACTAGCGGGGGGTACGAGCAGTACTTC.

The chain recombines TRBV19 with TRBJ1-1, with D possibly matching TRBD1 (5 bases). CDR3 size: 13 residues. Trimming pared 6 bases from V and 7 bases from J, leaving 15 bases between. Germline V gene lookup returns CDR1 LNHDA and CDR2 SQIVND (reference sequence). CDR3 region: CASSSLGDYEAFF. CDR3 nucleotides: TGTGCCAGTAGCTCCTTGGGGGACTATGAAGCTTTCTTT.

The chain links TRBV7-3 to TRBJ1-3; D is uncertain. V lost 3 bases to trimming and J lost 3 bases, with 6 bases between them. CDR1 SGHTA and CDR2 FQGTGA come from the germline V gene. The CDR3 contains 13 residues. This CDR3 reads CASSLGFGNTIYF. The CDR3 coding sequence is TGTGCCAGCAGCTTGGGGTTTGGAAACACCATATATTTT.

The rearrangement uses TRBV30 and TRBJ1-1; no clear D. The length of the CDR3 is 14 residues. Per the germline V gene, CDR1 is GTSNPN and CDR2 is SVGIG (reference sequence). V lost 1 base to trimming and J lost 0 bases, with 9 bases between them. The CDR3 here is CAWSGASVNTEAFF. CDR3 nucleotide sequence: TGTGCCTGGAGTGGGGCCTCAGTGAACACTGAAGCTTTCTTT.

This chain uses TRBV5-1 with TRBJ2-5; D remains unclear. Trimming took 6 bases from V and 2 from J, leaving 11 bases between them. This CDR3 has 13 amino acids. Germline V gene data show CDR1 as SGHRS and CDR2 as YFSETQ. CDR3 protein: CASMVWGQETQYF. Written as DNA, the CDR3 is TGCGCCAGCATGGTTTGGGGTCAAGAGACCCAGTACTTC.

The genes are TRBV6-1 and TRBJ2-2; 9 nucleotides line up with TRBD2. With 2 bases clipped from V and 4 bases from J, the junction kept 11 bases outside the gene matches. Germline V gene lookup returns CDR1 MNHNS and CDR2 SASEGT. CDR3 length equals 18 residues. The CDR3 loop reads CASSERRGAGGVTGELFF. CDR3 nucleotide sequence: TGTGCCAGCAGTGAACGGCGCGGGGCGGGGGGGGTCACCGGGGAGCTGTTTTTT.

The chain joins TRBV25-1 to TRBJ2-3; the D gene could be TRBD1 or TRBD2 (5 bases each). This CDR3 is 16 amino acids long. Trimming shortened V by 0 bases and J by 5 bases, and 15 bases separated the two germline ends. From germline, CDR1 is MGHDK and CDR2 SYGVNS. CDR3 sequence (DNA): TGTGCCAGCAGTGAATACGAGGGGCGAAGGGGAGATACGCAGTATTTT. This translates into CASSEYEGRRGDTQYF.

This sequence joins TRBV11-3 and TRBJ1-6; no definite D call. Germline CDR1 is SGHNT and CDR2 is YENEEA. The CDR3 is made up of 14 amino acids. V was pared by 3 bases and J by 0 bases, with 3 bases between. The CDR3 region has the DNA TGTGCCAGCAGCTTGGACTCCTATAATTCACCCCTCCACTTT. It yields the protein CASSLDSYNSPLHF.

This clone was detected once. The chain combines TRBV2 with TRBJ2-3; 16 bases map to TRBD2. CDR3 length: 19 amino acids. With V trimmed by 4 bases and J by 5 bases, 12 bases remained unmatched. CDR1 and CDR2 from the germline V gene are SNHLY and FYNNEI. The CDR3 loop reads CASSAPPGLAGGRGDTQYF. DNA for the CDR3: TGTGCCAGCAGTGCTCCTCCGGGACTAGCGGGGGGGCGAGGAGATACGCAGTATTTT.

The chain is built from TRBV2 and TRBJ1-4; no definite D call. This CDR3 has 19 residues. Germline V gives CDR1 SNHLY, CDR2 FYNNEI. V lost 5 bases, J lost 2 bases, and 24 bases lay in between. The CDR3 protein is CASSSLQKTRHGTNEKLFF. As DNA, the CDR3 is TGTGCCAGCAGTTCACTTCAGAAGACAAGACACGGGACTAATGAAAAACTGTTTTTT.

J is TRBJ2-5 and V is TRBV6-5; TRBD1 is a possible D gene (6 bases). The germline V gene has CDR1 MNHEY and CDR2 SVGAGI. This CDR3 is 14 amino acids long. The germline V and J ends were trimmed by 2 bases and 5 bases, with 12 bases remaining between them. This CDR3 reads CASSYQAGAETQYF. CDR3 DNA sequence: TGTGCCAGCAGTTACCAGGCAGGGGCTGAGACCCAGTACTTC.

The chain joins TRBV4-3 to TRBJ2-1; 7 bases align to TRBD1. The CDR3 covers 16 residues. The trim removed 4 bases at V and 5 bases at J, leaving 11 bases unmatched. Germline values: CDR1 LGHNA, CDR2 YSLEER. CDR3 loop: CASSPSAATGDNEQFF. In DNA, the CDR3 is TGCGCCAGCAGCCCCTCAGCTGCTACAGGGGACAATGAGCAGTTCTTC.

Here the CDR3 reads CASSDWGGSGNTIYF. CDR3 DNA: TGTGCCAGCTCTGATTGGGGAGGCTCTGGAAACACCATATATTTT. The J gene is TRBJ1-3, the V gene TRBV5-6; D not certain. In germline, CDR1 is SGHDT, CDR2 YYEEEE. The V end was cut by 7 bases, the J end by 0 bases, with 14 bases between. The CDR3 has 15 amino acids.

This chain connects TRBV5-5 to TRBJ2-1; unclear D gene. Germline assignment: CDR1 SGHKS and CDR2 YYEKEE (reference sequence). V was trimmed by 1 base and J by 6 bases, leaving 17 bases between them. The CDR3 runs 16 residues. The CDR3 spells CASSLLGPAVGNEQFF. As DNA, the CDR3 is TGTGCCAGCAGCTTGTTGGGCCCCGCGGTTGGCAATGAGCAGTTCTTC. Based on the CDR3 plus reference TRBV5-5 and TRBJ2-1, the full variable domain is DAGVTQSPTHLIKTRGQQVTLRCSPISGHKSVSWYQQVLGQGPQFIFQYYEKEERGRGNFPDRFSARQFPNYSSELNVNALLLGDSALYLCASSLLGPAVGNEQFFGPGTRLTVL.

The chain couples TRBV30 to TRBJ2-3, with 12 bases matching TRBD2. The CDR3 contains 13 residues. Germline V gene sequence: CDR1 GTSNPN, CDR2 SVGIG (reference sequence). The V gene end was trimmed by 4 bases and the J gene end by 4 bases; junction bases not matched to a gene: 0. This CDR3 is CAWTSGGADTQYF. The DNA of the CDR3 is TGTGCCTGGACTAGCGGGGGGGCAGATACGCAGTATTTT.

V usage is TRBV4-3 and J usage is TRBJ2-6; tentatively, D is TRBD1 or TRBD2 (5 bases each). Trimming shortened V by 1 base and J by 1 base, and 17 bases separated the two germline ends. The length of the CDR3 is 19 residues. CDR1 and CDR2 (germline): LGHNA, YSLEER. The CDR3 coding sequence is TGCGCCAGCAGCCAAGGATACCGGGACGGAAATTCTGGGGCCAACGTCCTGACTTTC. It translates to CASSQGYRDGNSGANVLTF.

The chain links TRBV6-1 to TRBJ1-1, with 8 bases fitting TRBD1. Per germline, CDR1 MNHNS and CDR2 SASEGT. The CDR3 has 13 residues. After removal of 6 bases from V and 7 bases from J, the junction contained 7 bases not matched to a gene. DNA of the CDR3: TGTGCCAGCAGCTCCGGGACAGGTTATGAAGCTTTCTTT. As protein: CASSSGTGYEAFF.

This clone has just one count. For the CDR3, the DNA is TGTGCCAGCAGCCCCGGGACAGTTCAAGAGACCCAGTACTTC. Encoded protein: CASSPGTVQETQYF. The chain recombines TRBV7-8 with TRBJ2-5; the match to TRBD1 covers 7 bases. This CDR3 is 14 amino acids long. Germline V gives CDR1 SGHVS, CDR2 FQNEAQ. V was clipped by 5 bases and J by 2 bases; unmatched bases: 5.

The genes are TRBV6-1 and TRBJ1-1; tentative D call: TRBD1 (6 bases). Germline CDR1 is MNHNS and CDR2 is SASEGT. The V gene lost 1 base and the J gene lost 5 bases, with 20 bases spanning the gap. The CDR3 extends over 17 amino acids. The CDR3: CASSEGIGQTRSTEAFF. The DNA for the CDR3 is TGTGCCAGCAGTGAAGGGATTGGACAGACGAGATCGACTGAAGCTTTCTTT.

The chain carries TRBV19 and TRBJ2-1, with 8 bases aligning to TRBD1. Germline V CDR1 and CDR2: LNHDA, SQIVND (reference sequence). The V segment lost 6 bases and the J segment 2 bases; nucleotides outside the gene matches: 6. The CDR3 consists of 15 residues. CDR3 residues: CASRNPGQAYNEQFF. As DNA, the CDR3 is TGTGCCAGTAGGAATCCGGGACAGGCCTACAATGAGCAGTTCTTC.

The chain has TRBV7-2 and TRBJ2-2; D could derive from TRBD1 or TRBD2 (5 bases each). Germline V gene data show CDR1 as SGHTA and CDR2 as FQGNSA. The V and J ends lost 1 base and 8 bases respectively, with 14 bases between them. The CDR3 consists of 15 residues. Here the CDR3 reads CASSLVGTQGGELFF. The CDR3 bases are TGTGCCAGCAGCTTAGTGGGGACCCAAGGGGGGGAGCTGTTTTTT.

The gene calls are TRBV6-6 and TRBJ2-3; 8 bases are a match to TRBD2. The CDR3 has 16 residues. CDR1 MNHNY and CDR2 SVGAGI come from the germline V gene (reference sequence). Unmatched junction bases numbered 3, after V lost 0 bases and J lost 1 base. In DNA, the CDR3 is TGTGCCAGCAGTTACTCCTCGCGGGGGGGCACAGATACGCAGTATTTT. It codes for CASSYSSRGGTDTQYF.

The genes are TRBV7-6 and TRBJ2-7; no reliable D call. CDR1 is SGHVS, CDR2 FNYEAQ, per germline. This CDR3 is built from 13 residues. Trimming removed 5 bases at V and 3 bases at J, with 11 bases between. For the CDR3, the DNA is TGTGCCAGCAGCCCCCCTGGGGTCTACGAGCAGTACTTC. This encodes CASSPPGVYEQYF.

The rearrangement joins TRBV11-2 to TRBJ1-1; D remains unclear. The CDR3 is 12 residues long. Germline lookup yields CDR1 SGHAT and CDR2 FQNNGV. With 5 bases removed from V and 3 bases from J, the gap between germline ends came to 7 bases. The CDR3 sequence: CASSPQDTEAFF. The CDR3 DNA reads as TGTGCCAGCAGCCCCCAGGACACTGAAGCTTTCTTT.

This sequence joins TRBV7-8 and TRBJ1-1; D not resolved. CDR1 is SGHVS, CDR2 FQNEAQ, per germline. The CDR3 runs to 13 residues. The V and J ends lost 0 bases and 7 bases respectively, with 9 bases between them. CDR3 protein: CASSLAEWSEAFF. Written as DNA, the CDR3 is TGTGCCAGCAGCTTAGCGGAGTGGAGTGAAGCTTTCTTT.

V is TRBV9 and J is TRBJ2-7; 7 bases line up with TRBD1. CDR1 is SGDLS, CDR2 YYNGEE, per germline. With V trimmed by 0 bases and J by 2 bases, 5 bases remained unmatched. This CDR3 has 15 amino acids. CDR3 nucleotides: TGTGCCAGCAGCGTAGGTTGGGGACAGACCTACGAGCAGTACTTC. Translated: CASSVGWGQTYEQYF.

V and J are TRBV30 and TRBJ1-1, with D possibly matching TRBD1 (6 bases). Looked up from germline, CDR1 is GTSNPN and CDR2 is SVGIG (reference sequence). Trimming pared 1 base from V and 0 bases from J, leaving 12 bases between. The CDR3 has 15 amino acids. Written as DNA, the CDR3 is TGTGCCTGGAGTGGACAGGACTCCATGAACACTGAAGCTTTCTTT. This sequence encodes CAWSGQDSMNTEAFF. Full variable domain (rest looked up from reference TRBV30 and TRBJ1-1): SQTIHQWPATLVQPVGSPLSLECTVEGTSNPNLYWYRQAAGRGLQLLFYSVGIGQISSEVPQNLSASRPQDRQFILSSKKLLLSDSGFYLCAWSGQDSMNTEAFFGQGTRLTVV.

This chain connects TRBV6-1 to TRBJ1-3; D is perhaps TRBD1 (6 bases). The CDR3 has 15 residues. V gave up 6 bases and J gave up 2 bases, with 14 bases separating them. Looked up from germline, CDR1 is MNHNS and CDR2 is SASEGT. As DNA, the CDR3 is TGTGCCAGCAGGGCGGATAGACAGGCTGGAAACACCATATATTTT. Translation: CASRADRQAGNTIYF.

V and J are TRBV7-2 and TRBJ1-1; D gene uncertain. The CDR3 runs 15 residues. Germline values: CDR1 SGHTA, CDR2 FQGNSA. The ends were cut back, 3 bases at V and 2 bases at J, with 13 bases in the middle. DNA for the CDR3: TGTGCCAGCAGCTTGAGGTACGGGGTTAACACTGAAGCTTTCTTT. Translation gives CASSLRYGVNTEAFF.